Only one count was recorded for the clone carrying this T cell receptor (beta chain). The data were obtained in a study of shared clonotypes between healthy human individuals. Trimming took 2 bases from V and 9 from J; bases not matched to a gene: 6. The CDR3 length is 15 residues. Germline V gives CDR1 MNHNS, CDR2 SASEGT. Assay: immunoSEQ multiplex PCR; the TCRdb copy retains only in-frame clones and omits some. The table includes 2 million to 3 million clones, more than 85% detected once. The chain couples TRBV6-1 to TRBJ2-1, with 11 bases identical to TRBD2. The sample comprised naive CD4+ T cells from PBMCs. The subset here: CD45RA+ positively selected. The TCR originated in a man between 18 and 29 years old in good health. Some clones in this sample may be carry-over from other donors' samples. Here the CDR3 DNA reads TGTGCCAGCAGTGAACGTAAAGGACTAGCGGGTGAGCAGTTCTTC. The encoded protein is CASSERKGLAGEQFF.